The clone carrying this TCR beta chain showed up many times. Trimming removed 1 base at V and 4 bases at J, with 12 bases between. CDR1 and CDR2 (germline): SGHDN, FVKESK. The CDR3 sequence is 15 residues long. This specimen belongs to a study of blood T cells in healthy people across ages. About the research overall: About one barcoded TCR beta cDNA was captured per two T cells.

For the second PCR, which ran for about 6 to 11 cycles, a sample-barcoded 5' primer and a J-beta primer mix were used. From the 5' RACE reads, TCRdb called clonotypes with MiXCR, one entry per CDR3 protein. The table has around 850,000 distinct CDR3 sequences, roughly 35% seen once. Sequenced: blood. The origin of this receptor is a young man in good health. V is TRBV14 and J is TRBJ2-3; D is unresolved. CDR3: CASSQGFVQADTQYF. In DNA, the CDR3 is TGTGCCAGCAGCCAAGGGTTTGTTCAGGCAGATACGCAGTATTTT.